This T cell receptor beta chain was observed in a study of PD-1 blockade in classical Hodgkin lymphoma. There are a few counts of this clone. Its target is unknown. This sample includes further DNA sequences coding for the same CDR3. Sequenced by immunoSEQ multiplex PCR; TCRdb stores in-frame clones only, minus some. The sample records about 21,000 clones, around nine tenths being singletons. Germline V CDR1 and CDR2: LNHDA, SQIVND (reference sequence). This CDR3 contains 11 residues. The germline V and J ends were trimmed by 3 bases and 4 bases, with 3 bases remaining between them. Documented time point: newly diagnosed, previously untreated cHL patient sample. Thawed PBMCs were subjected to magnetic negative selection, which yielded isolated CD8+ T cells. Comparison relied on PBMCs that came from newly diagnosed, untreated classical Hodgkin lymphoma. Study-wide findings and caveats: Before treatment, TCR diversity in newly diagnosed patients was reportedly lower than in healthy donors.

The rearrangement uses TRBV19 and TRBJ1-1, with unresolved D. This TCR came from a human donor with classical Hodgkin lymphoma. Sequenced material: CD8+ T cells from blood. In DNA form, the CDR3 reads TGTGCCAGTAGTATTGTCACTGAAGCTTTCTTT. This gives the protein CASSIVTEAFF.